This TCR beta chain stems from a study of blood T cell repertoires in COVID-19. Study as a whole: The study drew acute and convalescent COVID-19 samples from the United States, Italy and Spain. PBMCs, B-cell-depleted T cells, or T cells were the source of the cDNA or gDNA that made up the material.

In the original analysis: Amplification of reference gene primers was used by the study to estimate nucleated cell counts. Data came from immunoSEQ multiplex PCR; TCRdb stores just in-frame clones and leaves some out. For V, J and clone size, that table is used; D and trimming come from the DNA. This table holds around 210,000 clones, about 90% found once. The CDR3 has 16 amino acids. Trimming at V came to 2 bases and at J to 5 bases, leaving 8 bases not matched to a gene. Germline-derived CDR1 and CDR2 are MNHNS and SASEGT. This receptor was identified in a woman in her 70s with acute or convalescent COVID-19. Sequencing used peripheral blood. The rearrangement joins TRBV6-1 to TRBJ1-4; 7 nucleotides align to TRBD1. The CDR3 bases are TGTGCCAGCAGTGAAACATCTGGGACAGTGAATGAAAAACTGTTTTTT. Protein product: CASSETSGTVNEKLFF.